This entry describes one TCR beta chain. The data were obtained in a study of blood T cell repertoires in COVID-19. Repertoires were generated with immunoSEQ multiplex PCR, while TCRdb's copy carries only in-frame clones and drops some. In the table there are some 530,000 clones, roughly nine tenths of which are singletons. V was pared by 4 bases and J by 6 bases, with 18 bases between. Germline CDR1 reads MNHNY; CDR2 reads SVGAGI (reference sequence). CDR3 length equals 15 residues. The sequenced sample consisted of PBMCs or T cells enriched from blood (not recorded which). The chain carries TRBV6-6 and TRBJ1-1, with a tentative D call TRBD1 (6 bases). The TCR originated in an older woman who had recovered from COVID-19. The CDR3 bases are TGTGCCAGCAGTTTCGTCGTTCGGGGGGCGCCTGAAGCTTTCTTT. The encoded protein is CASSFVVRGAPEAFF.